A selection of T cell receptor beta chains follows, all from one sample in a study of T-cell memory formation after mild COVID-19. TCRdb independently ran MiXCR on the 5' RACE reads; one entry per CDR3 protein. The sample has 160,000 or so distinct CDR3 sequences, roughly 28% seen once. The material sequenced was PBMCs or a T cell subset sorted from them (not recorded which). These receptors were obtained from an adult woman who had mild COVID-19 (a few samples of this study predate the infection). Cell type and time point are not known. Each CDR3 is given with its conserved first and last residue. The D gene is left open where the match is weak. Not all rows give a size; the values are once, few, many and, for expanded clones, a class.

size,V,J,D,CDR3,DNA
few,TRBV12-3/TRBV12-4,TRBJ2-7,NA,CASSLGRGIGEQYF,TGTGCCAGCAGTTTAGGGAGGGGAATAGGCGAGCAGTACTTC
NA,TRBV29-1,TRBJ2-7,NA,CSVEAGAYEQYF,TGCAGCGTTGAGGCAGGGGCCTACGAGCAGTACTTC
many,TRBV29-1,TRBJ2-3,TRBD2,CSGSGTSPDTQYF,TGCAGCGGGTCGGGGACTAGTCCAGATACGCAGTATTTT
NA,TRBV10-3,TRBJ2-1,TRBD2,CAISGASGGLNEQFF,TGTGCCATCAGTGGGGCTAGCGGGGGGCTAAATGAGCAGTTCTTC
many,TRBV15,TRBJ2-2,NA,CATSAGPNTGELFF,TGTGCCACCTCGGCCGGACCGAACACCGGGGAGCTGTTTTTT
few,TRBV29-1,TRBJ2-7,NA,CSVERGTGEQYF,TGCAGCGTTGAGCGGGGTACGGGTGAGCAGTACTTC
few,TRBV20-1,TRBJ2-1,NA,CSARDWTPGMDEQFF,TGCAGTGCTAGAGATTGGACTCCCGGAATGGATGAGCAGTTCTTC
NA,TRBV12-3/TRBV12-4,TRBJ2-5,NA,CASSLSTGGWKTQYF,TGTGCCAGCAGTTTATCGACGGGGGGCTGGAAGACCCAGTACTTC
NA,TRBV15,TRBJ2-1,NA,CATSWRVGDNEQFF,TGTGCCACCAGCTGGAGGGTCGGAGACAATGAGCAGTTCTTC
NA,TRBV20-1,TRBJ2-7,TRBD1,CSTHRDRDTYEQYF,TGCAGTACGCACCGGGACAGGGACACCTACGAGCAGTACTTC
NA,TRBV7-8,TRBJ2-7,NA,CASSLVGQLHEQYF,TGTGCCAGCAGCTTGGTTGGACAGCTCCACGAGCAGTACTTC
few,TRBV2,TRBJ1-1,TRBD1,CASNYGQGAPEAFF,TGTGCCAGCAATTACGGGCAGGGGGCCCCTGAAGCTTTCTTT
NA,TRBV5-1,TRBJ2-2,NA,CASSRMNPNTGELFF,TGCGCCAGCAGCCGCATGAACCCGAACACCGGGGAGCTGTTTTTT
few,TRBV20-1,TRBJ2-3,NA,CSASWGGSTDTQYF,TGCAGTGCTAGTTGGGGTGGATCCACAGATACGCAGTATTTT
NA,TRBV6-6,TRBJ2-7,TRBD1,CASNPTGTGDYEQYF,TGTGCCAGCAACCCTACGGGGACAGGGGACTACGAGCAGTACTTC
few,TRBV7-9,TRBJ2-1,TRBD2,CASSLGGGSGSEQFF,TGTGCCAGCAGCTTAGGTGGCGGGAGTGGGAGTGAGCAGTTCTTC
many,TRBV7-2,TRBJ2-1,TRBD2,CASSLVPLAGGPNEQFF,TGTGCCAGCAGCTTAGTCCCACTAGCGGGAGGGCCGAATGAGCAGTTCTTC
NA,TRBV12-3/TRBV12-4,TRBJ2-5,NA,CASSSPNQETQYF,TGTGCCAGCAGTTCCCCGAACCAAGAGACCCAGTACTTC
few,TRBV2,TRBJ1-3,NA,CASSGEGFPGNTIYF,TGTGCCAGCAGTGGGGAAGGGTTCCCGGGAAACACCATATATTTT
NA,TRBV4-1,TRBJ1-2,TRBD1,CASSQAGQGNYGYTF,TGCGCCAGCAGCCAAGCGGGACAGGGGAACTATGGCTACACCTTC
NA,TRBV12-3/TRBV12-4,TRBJ1-2,TRBD1,CASKPQGVYGYTF,TGTGCCAGCAAGCCGCAGGGGGTTTATGGCTACACCTTC
few,TRBV6-5,TRBJ2-1,NA,CASSYPTRYGEQFF,TGTGCCAGCAGTTACCCTACTAGGTACGGTGAGCAGTTCTTC
NA,TRBV4-2,TRBJ1-2,NA,CASSQEHGPYGYTF,TGTGCCAGCAGCCAAGAACATGGGCCTTATGGCTACACCTTC
NA,TRBV18,TRBJ2-7,NA,CASSPNPIGSSYEQYF,TGTGCCAGCTCGCCTAACCCCATCGGGAGCTCCTACGAGCAGTACTTC
NA,TRBV9,TRBJ2-2,TRBD2,CASRPPGGHTGELFF,TGTGCCAGCAGGCCTCCGGGGGGGCACACCGGGGAGCTGTTTTTT
few,TRBV7-9,TRBJ2-7,TRBD2,CASSSSGTSGYEQYF,TGTGCCAGCAGCTCGTCCGGGACTAGCGGATACGAGCAGTACTTC
NA,TRBV20-1,TRBJ2-6,TRBD1,CSASFAGQGHSGANVLTF,TGCAGTGCTAGTTTTGCGGGACAGGGCCACTCTGGGGCCAACGTCCTGACTTTC
NA,TRBV7-9,TRBJ2-7,NA,CASSFVLGGYEQYF,TGTGCCAGCAGTTTCGTGCTCGGGGGTTACGAGCAGTACTTC
NA,TRBV30,TRBJ2-3,NA,CAWSGGTDTQYF,TGTGCCTGGAGTGGGGGGACAGATACGCAGTATTTT
NA,TRBV7-9,TRBJ2-1,NA,CASSLSGTPSYNEQFF,TGTGCCAGCAGCCTTTCCGGGACTCCCTCCTACAATGAGCAGTTCTTC
NA,TRBV4-2,TRBJ2-5,NA,CASSQDTRETQYF,TGTGCCAGCAGCCAAGATACCCGGGAGACCCAGTACTTC
NA,TRBV5-6,TRBJ2-7,NA,CASSSQSYEQYF,TGTGCCAGCAGCTCTCAGTCCTACGAGCAGTACTTC
few,TRBV4-3,TRBJ1-1,NA,CASSRLGGWNTEAFF,TGCGCCAGCAGCCGGTTGGGGGGCTGGAACACTGAAGCTTTCTTT
few,TRBV20-1,TRBJ1-2,NA,CSVGGRANYGYTF,TGCAGTGTCGGCGGCAGAGCTAACTATGGCTACACCTTC
NA,TRBV10-3,TRBJ2-3,NA,CAISEVGTSTDTQYF,TGTGCCATCAGTGAAGTCGGGACTAGCACAGATACGCAGTATTTT
few,TRBV6-5,TRBJ2-7,NA,CASSYRAGPSYEQYF,TGTGCCAGCAGTTATAGAGCGGGTCCCTCCTACGAGCAGTACTTC
few,TRBV2,TRBJ2-2,NA,CASIAEPNTGELFF,TGTGCCAGCATAGCGGAACCGAACACCGGGGAGCTGTTTTTT
NA,TRBV4-1,TRBJ2-5,NA,CASSQDLKGGSAETQYF,TGCGCCAGCAGCCAAGATCTCAAAGGTGGCTCTGCGGAGACCCAGTACTTC
few,TRBV5-5,TRBJ1-2,NA,CASSFGGQNYGYTF,TGTGCCAGCAGCTTTGGCGGGCAGAACTATGGCTACACCTTC
NA,TRBV19,TRBJ2-1,NA,CASSIEASAYNEQFF,TGTGCCAGTAGTATAGAGGCTAGCGCATACAATGAGCAGTTCTTC
once,TRBV19,TRBJ2-4,NA,CASSIDTDIAKNIQYF,TGTGCCAGTAGTATAGACACGGACATAGCCAAAAACATTCAGTACTTC
NA,TRBV6-1,TRBJ2-1,NA,CASTRHSNEQFF,TGTGCCAGCACCCGGCATAGCAATGAGCAGTTCTTC
NA,TRBV20-1,TRBJ1-1,NA,CSARDGQGNTEAFF,TGCAGTGCTAGAGATGGCCAGGGGAACACTGAAGCTTTCTTT
NA,TRBV4-2,TRBJ2-1,TRBD2,CASSQDGAGGSYEQFF,TGTGCCAGCAGCCAAGATGGAGCGGGGGGGTCCTATGAGCAGTTCTTC
NA,TRBV7-9,TRBJ2-5,NA,CASNRGQETQYF,TGTGCCAGCAATCGGGGGCAAGAGACCCAGTACTTC
NA,TRBV21-1,TRBJ1-5,NA,CASSKNWEYSNQPQHF,TGTGCCAGCAGCAAAAATTGGGAATATAGCAATCAGCCCCAGCATTTT
NA,TRBV19,TRBJ2-5,NA,CATCGRDGQETQYF,TGTGCCACCTGCGGTAGGGACGGACAAGAGACCCAGTACTTC
NA,TRBV4-1,TRBJ2-5,TRBD2,CASSQGGEKTQYF,TGCGCCAGCAGCCAGGGAGGGGAGAAGACCCAGTACTTC
few,TRBV5-4,TRBJ2-2,TRBD2,CASRRAGVDTGELFF,TGTGCCAGCAGACGGGCGGGGGTAGACACCGGGGAGCTGTTTTTT
few,TRBV7-9,TRBJ2-2,TRBD1,CASSPDRAMRTGELFF,TGTGCCAGCAGCCCGGACAGGGCAATGAGGACCGGGGAGCTGTTTTTT